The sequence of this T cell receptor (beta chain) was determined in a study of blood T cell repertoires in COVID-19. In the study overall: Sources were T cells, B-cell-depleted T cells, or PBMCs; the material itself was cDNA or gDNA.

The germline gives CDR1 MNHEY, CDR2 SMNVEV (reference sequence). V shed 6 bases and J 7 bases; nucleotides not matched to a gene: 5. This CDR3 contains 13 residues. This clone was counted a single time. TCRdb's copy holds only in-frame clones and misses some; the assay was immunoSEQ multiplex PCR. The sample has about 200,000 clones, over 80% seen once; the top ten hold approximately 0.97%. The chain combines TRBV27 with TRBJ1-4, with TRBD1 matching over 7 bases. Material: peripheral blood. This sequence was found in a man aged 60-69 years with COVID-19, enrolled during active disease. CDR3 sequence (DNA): TGTGCCAGCAGGAGACAGGGTGGTGAAAAACTGTTTTTT. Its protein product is CASRRQGGEKLFF.